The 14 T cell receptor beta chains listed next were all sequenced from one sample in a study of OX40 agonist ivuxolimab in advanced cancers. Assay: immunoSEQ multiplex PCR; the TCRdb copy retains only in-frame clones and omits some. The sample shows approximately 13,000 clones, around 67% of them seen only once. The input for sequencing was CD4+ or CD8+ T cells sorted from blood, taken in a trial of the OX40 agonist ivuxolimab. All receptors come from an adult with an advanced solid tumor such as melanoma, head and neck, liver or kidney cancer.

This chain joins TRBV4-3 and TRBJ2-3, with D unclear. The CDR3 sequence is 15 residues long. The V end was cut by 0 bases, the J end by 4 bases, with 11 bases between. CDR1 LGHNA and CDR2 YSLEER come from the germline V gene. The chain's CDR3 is CASSQDPVRPDTQYF. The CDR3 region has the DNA TGCGCCAGCAGCCAAGATCCAGTGAGGCCAGATACGCAGTATTTT.

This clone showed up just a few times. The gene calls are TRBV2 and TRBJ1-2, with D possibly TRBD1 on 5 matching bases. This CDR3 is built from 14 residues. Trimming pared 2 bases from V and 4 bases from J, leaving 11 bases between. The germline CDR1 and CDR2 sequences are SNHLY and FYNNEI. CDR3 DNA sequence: TGTGCCAGCAGTGAAAGTCAGGGACGCTATGGCTACACCTTC. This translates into CASSESQGRYGYTF.

The CDR3 DNA sequence: TGTGCCAGCTCACCAGGGGCCGCAGTAGCGGGGAGAACAGATACGCAGTATTTT. This codes for CASSPGAAVAGRTDTQYF. The chain is built from TRBV18 and TRBJ2-3; the match to TRBD2 covers 8 bases. The CDR3 covers 18 residues. With V trimmed by 2 bases and J by 3 bases, 13 bases remained unmatched. Germline V gene sequence: CDR1 KGHSH, CDR2 LQKENI.

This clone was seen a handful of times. The DNA of the CDR3 is TGTGCCAGCAGCTGGGACTATCACAATGAGCAGTTCTTC. Protein product: CASSWDYHNEQFF. This chain links TRBV7-9 with TRBJ2-1; 7 positions match TRBD2. The CDR3 length is 13 residues. The V and J ends lost 4 bases and 5 bases, in that order; junction bases with no gene match: 2. Germline-derived CDR1 and CDR2 are SEHNR and FQNEAQ (reference sequence).

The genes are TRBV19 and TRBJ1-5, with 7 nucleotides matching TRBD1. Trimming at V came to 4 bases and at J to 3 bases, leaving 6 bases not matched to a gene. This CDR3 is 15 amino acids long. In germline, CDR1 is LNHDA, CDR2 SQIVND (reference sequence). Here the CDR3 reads CASSTSGTVNQPQHF. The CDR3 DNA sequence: TGTGCCAGTAGTACATCCGGGACAGTCAATCAGCCCCAGCATTTT.

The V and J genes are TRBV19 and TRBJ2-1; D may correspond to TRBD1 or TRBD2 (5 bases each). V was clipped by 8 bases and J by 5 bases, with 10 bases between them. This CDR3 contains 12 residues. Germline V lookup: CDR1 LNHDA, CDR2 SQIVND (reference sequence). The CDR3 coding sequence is TGTGCCAGTTCCCGGGACCACAATGAGCAGTTCTTC. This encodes CASSRDHNEQFF.

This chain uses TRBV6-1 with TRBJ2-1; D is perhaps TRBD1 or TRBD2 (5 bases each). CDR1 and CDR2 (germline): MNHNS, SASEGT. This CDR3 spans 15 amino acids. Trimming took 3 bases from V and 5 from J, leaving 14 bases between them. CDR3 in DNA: TGTGCCAGCAGTGATTTGGGGGAGCTCAACAATGAGCAGTTCTTC. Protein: CASSDLGELNNEQFF.

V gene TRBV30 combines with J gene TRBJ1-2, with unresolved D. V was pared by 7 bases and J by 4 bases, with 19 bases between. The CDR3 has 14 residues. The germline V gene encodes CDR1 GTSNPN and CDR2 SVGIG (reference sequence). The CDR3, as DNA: TGTGCCTCTATCCCCCTTGGGTTTAGCTATGGCTACACCTTC. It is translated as CASIPLGFSYGYTF. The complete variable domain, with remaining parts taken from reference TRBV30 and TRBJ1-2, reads SQTIHQWPATLVQPVGSPLSLECTVEGTSNPNLYWYRQAAGRGLQLLFYSVGIGQISSEVPQNLSASRPQDRQFILSSKKLLLSDSGFYLCASIPLGFSYGYTFGSGTRLTVV.

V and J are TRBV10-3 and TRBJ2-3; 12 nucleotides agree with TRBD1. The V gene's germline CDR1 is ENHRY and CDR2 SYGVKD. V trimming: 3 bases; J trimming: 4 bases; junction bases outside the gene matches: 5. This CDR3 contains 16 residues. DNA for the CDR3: TGTGCCATCAGTGACCGGGACAGGGGGCCAGCAGATACGCAGTATTTT. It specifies CAISDRDRGPADTQYF.

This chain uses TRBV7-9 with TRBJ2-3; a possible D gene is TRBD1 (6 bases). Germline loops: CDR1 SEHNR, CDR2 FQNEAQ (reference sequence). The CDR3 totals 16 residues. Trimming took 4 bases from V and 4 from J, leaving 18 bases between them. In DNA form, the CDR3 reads TGTGCCAGCAGCTCACAGACAGGAGAGGGGCCAGATACGCAGTATTTT. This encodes CASSSQTGEGPDTQYF. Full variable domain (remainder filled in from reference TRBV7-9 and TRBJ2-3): DTGVSQNPRHKITKRGQNVTFRCDPISEHNRLYWYRQTLGQGPEFLTYFQNEAQLEKSRLLSDRFSAERPKGSFSTLEIQRTEQGDSAMYLCASSSQTGEGPDTQYFGPGTRLTVL.

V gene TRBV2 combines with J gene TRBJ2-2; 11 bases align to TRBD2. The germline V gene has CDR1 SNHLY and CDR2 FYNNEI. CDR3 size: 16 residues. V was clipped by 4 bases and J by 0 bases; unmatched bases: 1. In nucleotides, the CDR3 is TGTGCCAGCAGTGGGACTAGCGGGCCGAACACCGGGGAGCTGTTTTTT. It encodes CASSGTSGPNTGELFF.

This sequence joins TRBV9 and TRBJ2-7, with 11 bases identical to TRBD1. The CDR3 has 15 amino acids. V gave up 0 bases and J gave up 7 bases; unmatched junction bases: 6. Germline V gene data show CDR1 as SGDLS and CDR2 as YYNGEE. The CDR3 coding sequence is TGTGCCAGCAGCGTAGGTGGACAGGGGGCAAGGGAGCAGTACTTC. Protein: CASSVGGQGAREQYF.

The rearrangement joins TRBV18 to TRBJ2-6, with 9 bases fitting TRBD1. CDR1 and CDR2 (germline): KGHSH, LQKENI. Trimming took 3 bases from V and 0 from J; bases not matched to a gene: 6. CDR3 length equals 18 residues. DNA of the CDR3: TGTGCCAGCTCACCGAAGGGACAGGGAGACTCTGGGGCCAACGTCCTGACTTTC. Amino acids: CASSPKGQGDSGANVLTF.

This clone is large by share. The CDR3 loop reads CASSYLGGTEAFF. The CDR3, as DNA: TGTGCCAGCAGTTACCTGGGAGGCACTGAAGCTTTCTTT. V and J are TRBV6-5 and TRBJ1-1; D not certain. This CDR3 has 13 residues. The V gene's germline CDR1 is MNHEY and CDR2 SVGAGI. Trimming stripped 2 bases from V and 4 bases from J, with 8 bases between.